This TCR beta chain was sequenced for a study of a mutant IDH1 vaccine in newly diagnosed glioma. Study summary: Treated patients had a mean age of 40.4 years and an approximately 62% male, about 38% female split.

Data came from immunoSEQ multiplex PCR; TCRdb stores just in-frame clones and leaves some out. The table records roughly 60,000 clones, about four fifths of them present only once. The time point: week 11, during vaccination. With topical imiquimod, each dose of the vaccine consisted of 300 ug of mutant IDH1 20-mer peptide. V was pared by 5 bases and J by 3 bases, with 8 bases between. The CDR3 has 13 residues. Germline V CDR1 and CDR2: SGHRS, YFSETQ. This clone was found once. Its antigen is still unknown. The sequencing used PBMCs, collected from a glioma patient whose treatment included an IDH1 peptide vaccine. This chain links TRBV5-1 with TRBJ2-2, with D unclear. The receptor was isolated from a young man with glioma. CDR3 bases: TGCGCCAGCAGGTTATCCTACACCGGGGAGCTGTTTTTT. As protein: CASRLSYTGELFF.